The entry that follows covers one T cell receptor (beta chain) sequence. Its specificity is not known. The missing CDR3 end, 3 residues past where the read stops, is filled in from the germline J gene. This entry comes from a study of T cells in women clearing cervical HPV infection. Notes on the study in general: CIN3+ cases had significantly higher TCR richness than controls; evenness did not differ.

Prevalent HPV16 infections were excluded; only incident single HPV16 infections included. The V gene's germline CDR1 is DFQATT and CDR2 SNEGSKA (reference sequence). J was trimmed by 2 bases and V by 6 bases; bases with no gene match: 14. This CDR3 contains 16 residues. Clones were sequenced by immunoSEQ multiplex PCR, and TCRdb holds only the in-frame ones, with some missing. Its table lists some 43,000 clones. This clonotype was sampled from a woman aged 18 to 75 with a cervical HPV16 infection that either progressed to CIN3+ or cleared (not recorded which). The chain employs TRBV20-1 and TRBJ2-3; 7 bases match TRBD2. The sequenced sample consisted of blood buffy coat. The CDR3 protein is CSASRGVAGDTDTQYF. The sequenced part of the CDR3 DNA is TGCAGTGCAAGCCGTGGGGTGGCGGGGGACACAGATACG.